These T cell receptor beta chains were read from a single sample in a study of a mutant IDH1 vaccine in newly diagnosed glioma. Using immunoSEQ multiplex PCR, the repertoire was profiled, and TCRdb retains in-frame clones only, with some absent. Here the sample spans some 64,000 clones, approximately 84% being singletons. Antigens of these TCRs are unknown. This material consisted of PBMCs, taken from a glioma patient whose treatment included an IDH1 peptide vaccine. These receptors were collected from a woman aged 50 to 60 with glioma. Each CDR3 is given without its conserved first and last residue. The order of the fields is V gene, D gene, CDR3 protein. The D gene is left open where the match is weak.

>TRBV5-1|TRBD1
ASRTGQGTDTQY
>TRBV27|TRBD1
ASRPGTGRDLAKNIQY
>TRBV10-3|TRBD1
AISAGTGGTENTIY
>TRBV5-1|-
ASSFSGDTEAF
>TRBV7-9|-
ASSPGGEVGQPQH
>TRBV5-1|TRBD1
ASSLGQGVNTEAF
>TRBV27|-
ASSSAGNTEAF
>TRBV6-4|-
ASHEFPGSNSPLH
>TRBV2|-
ASSDSYEQY
>TRBV29-1|-
SVGSFGQRYGYT
>TRBV5-4|-
ASSAPENTEAF
>TRBV6-6|TRBD1
ASSYSTGERYGYT
>TRBV5-1|-
ASSFRTRSSGANVLT
>TRBV11-3|-
ASRYRLGTGNTIY
>TRBV7-3|-
ASSLQGPQMGDTQY
>TRBV6-6|-
ASSQQTGGFGNTIY
>TRBV25-1|-
ASSGAWGVEPQETQY
>TRBV9|-
ASSPRGGGVETQY
>TRBV19|-
ASSIWVFNEQF
>TRBV7-9|-
ASSRDRSTDTQY